The clone carrying this TCR beta chain has more than one count but fewer than ten. The antigen is unknown. Each diabetic donor fulfilled classification criteria for either type 1 or type 2. These data originate in a study of type 1 and type 2 diabetes patients. Overall study: Sequencing for the whole study yielded under 25 million paired-end reads. Points from the study as a whole: Highly-expanded CD4+ clones were few in type 2 diabetes, median one, 3.9% of reads. V and J gene usage correlated at around 0.97 between type 2 diabetes and control samples.

The PCR template was genomic DNA. Amplification of the beta chain CDR3 used 30 forward and 13 reverse multiplex primers. One entry per CDR3 protein, called by TCRdb with MiXCR from the multiplex PCR reads. The sample carries fewer than 300,000 distinct CDR3 sequences, roughly 44% recorded once. CDR3 length: 14 residues. Trimming removed 5 bases from V and 13 bases from J; junction bases left unmatched: 9. The J gene is TRBJ1-6, the V gene TRBV12-3 or TRBV12-4, with 9 bases lining up with TRBD1. Sequenced input: peripheral blood mononuclear cells (PBMCs). The receptor was isolated from a young man with type 2 diabetes. CDR3 loop: CASSSEQGASPLHF. The DNA for the CDR3 is TGTGCCAGCAGTAGTGAACAGGGGGCGTCCCCCCTCCACTTT.